These T cell receptor beta chains were read from a single sample in a study of T cell responses to AZD1222 COVID-19 vaccine. Repertoires were generated with immunoSEQ multiplex PCR, while TCRdb's copy carries only in-frame clones and drops some. The table includes some 170,000 clones, approximately 89% detected once. The sample here was peripheral blood, taken 28 days after the second AZD1222 dose. The receptors originated from an adult who received the AZD1222 COVID-19 vaccine. Each CDR3 is given with its conserved first and last residue. D genes are given only for firm matches. Clone size is shown for a subset of rows, as once, few, many or a class of expanded clone.

CASSLEGPKGYGYTF TGTGCCAGCAGCTTAGAAGGGCCGAAGGGCTATGGCTACACCTTC TRBJ1-2 - - TRBV7-9
CAWSFFGLSGNTIYF TGTGCCTGGAGTTTTTTTGGACTTTCTGGAAACACCATATATTTT TRBJ1-3 - - TRBV30
CASSPRDRGSNQPQHF TGTGCCAGTAGTCCCCGGGACAGGGGGTCAAATCAGCCCCAGCATTTT TRBJ1-5 TRBD1 - TRBV19
CASSPQGRNQPQHF TGTGCCAGCAGTCCACAGGGCCGTAATCAGCCCCAGCATTTT TRBJ1-5 - - TRBV2
CASSLQGRYGYTF TGTGCCAGCAGCTTACAGGGAAGGTATGGCTACACCTTC TRBJ1-2 - - TRBV13
CASSLAEGGTGYGYTF TGTGCCAGCAGCCTAGCCGAGGGGGGGACCGGCTATGGCTACACCTTC TRBJ1-2 - - TRBV7-9
CSAEGPGLPEQYF TGCAGCGCAGAGGGACCGGGACTACCCGAGCAGTACTTC TRBJ2-7 TRBD2 - TRBV29-1
CASSLLIGGTDTQYF TGTGCCAGCAGTTTATTAATTGGGGGCACAGATACGCAGTATTTT TRBJ2-3 - - TRBV28
CATSRDPGAPYNEQFF TGTGCCACCAGCAGAGACCCGGGGGCCCCTTACAATGAGCAGTTCTTC TRBJ2-1 - - TRBV15
CASSQGVRGPGGYTF TGCGCCAGCAGCCAAGGGGTCAGGGGGCCGGGGGGCTACACCTTC TRBJ1-2 TRBD1 many TRBV4-3
CASGSPIAGDTDTQYF TGTGCTAGTGGTTCCCCAATAGCGGGAGACACAGATACGCAGTATTTT TRBJ2-3 TRBD2 few TRBV12-5
CAWAVSNQPQHF TGTGCCTGGGCTGTCAGCAATCAGCCCCAGCATTTT TRBJ1-5 - - TRBV30
CASSYTSGTNEKLFF TGTGCCAGCAGTTACACCTCAGGGACTAATGAAAAACTGTTTTTT TRBJ1-4 - once TRBV6-5
CATSDLFGGNQPQHF TGTGCCACCAGTGATTTGTTTGGTGGTAATCAGCCCCAGCATTTT TRBJ1-5 - few TRBV24-1
CASSLALRAAGTEAFF TGTGCCAGCAGCTTAGCGCTAAGGGCTGCGGGGACTGAAGCTTTCTTT TRBJ1-1 - - TRBV7-8
CASSPALAGYSYNEQFF TGTGCCAGCTCACCGGCGCTAGCGGGGTACTCCTACAATGAGCAGTTCTTC TRBJ2-1 TRBD2 - TRBV18
CASSYSGRAGNTIYF TGTGCCAGCAGTTACTCGGGGAGGGCTGGAAACACCATATATTTT TRBJ1-3 - - TRBV6-5
CASSLDRQWSPLHF TGTGCCAGCAGCTTAGACAGGCAATGGTCACCCCTCCACTTT TRBJ1-6 - - TRBV7-8
CASSFYRAVGTEAFF TGTGCCAGCAGCTTTTACAGGGCCGTGGGCACTGAAGCTTTCTTT TRBJ1-1 - - TRBV7-9
CASSGRSAYNEKLFF TGTGCCAGCAGCGGAAGGTCGGCATATAATGAAAAACTGTTTTTT TRBJ1-4 - - TRBV6-5
CSVGYRARNYGYTF TGCAGCGTTGGATACAGGGCCCGAAACTATGGCTACACCTTC TRBJ1-2 - - TRBV29-1
CALQEGTEAFF TGTGCTCTCCAGGAGGGCACTGAAGCTTTCTTT TRBJ1-1 - - TRBV12-3/TRBV12-4
CASSHGTSGGAREQYF TGTGCCAGCTCACACGGGACTAGCGGGGGGGCACGGGAGCAGTACTTC TRBJ2-7 TRBD2 - TRBV18
CASSPGTGDPYEQYF TGTGCCAGTAGTCCCGGGACAGGGGATCCCTACGAGCAGTACTTC TRBJ2-7 TRBD1 - TRBV19
CAWSKGTVTEAFF TGTGCCTGGAGTAAGGGGACGGTCACTGAAGCTTTCTTT TRBJ1-1 - - TRBV30
CASSPQLRTDAYKRVPLAQFF TGTGCCAGCAGTCCCCAGCTGAGGACTGATGCTTACAAGAGGGTTCCGTTGGCGCAGTTCTTC TRBJ2-1 - - TRBV27
CASSSGGTTGMPYNEQFF TGCGCCAGCAGCTCTGGGGGGACGACAGGGATGCCTTACAATGAGCAGTTCTTC TRBJ2-1 - - TRBV5-1
CASSLDGLANYGYTF TGTGCCAGCAGCTTAGATGGCCTAGCTAACTATGGCTACACCTTC TRBJ1-2 - - TRBV7-2
CASSVGYNEQFF TGTGCCAGCAGCGTAGGTTACAATGAGCAGTTCTTC TRBJ2-1 - - TRBV9
CASSFSSGNTIYF TGTGCCAGCAGCTTCTCGTCGGGAAACACCATATATTTT TRBJ1-3 - - TRBV5-8
CATQRGHQPQHF TGTGCCACCCAGCGGGGTCATCAGCCCCAGCATTTT TRBJ1-5 - - TRBV19
CASSPRTGAEAFF TGTGCCAGCAGCCCTCGTACAGGAGCCGAAGCTTTCTTT TRBJ1-1 - - TRBV11-2
CASRRTANTEAFF TGTGCCAGCAGACGGACAGCGAACACTGAAGCTTTCTTT TRBJ1-1 - - TRBV5-8
CASSPGVNQPQHF TGTGCCAGCTCACCGGGAGTTAATCAGCCCCAGCATTTT TRBJ1-5 - - TRBV18
CAWRGYGYTF TGTGCCTGGAGGGGCTATGGCTACACCTTC TRBJ1-2 - - TRBV30
CAWKLLGRDASNQPQHF TGTGCCTGGAAGTTGTTGGGCAGGGACGCAAGCAATCAGCCCCAGCATTTT TRBJ1-5 - - TRBV30
CASSHIYSGANVLTF TGCGCCAGCAGCCATATTTACTCTGGGGCCAACGTCCTGACTTTC TRBJ2-6 - once TRBV4-1
CASSLDRGLGETQYF TGTGCCAGCAGTCTAGACAGGGGCCTCGGGGAGACCCAGTACTTC TRBJ2-5 TRBD1 - TRBV25-1
CASSPGISGNTIYF TGTGCCAGCTCACCAGGGATCTCTGGAAACACCATATATTTT TRBJ1-3 - few TRBV18
CASSAMGQGNGELFF TGTGCCAGCAGTGCCATGGGACAGGGGAACGGGGAGCTGTTTTTT TRBJ2-2 TRBD1 - TRBV27
CASSHTGPQETQYF TGTGCCAGCAGCCATACAGGGCCCCAAGAGACCCAGTACTTC TRBJ2-5 - - TRBV7-9
CASSLGGGYEQYF TGTGCCAGCAGCCTCGGGGGGGGCTACGAGCAGTACTTC TRBJ2-7 TRBD2 - TRBV3-1/TRBV3-2
CASSFWGDRPYNSPLHF TGTGCCAGCAGTTTCTGGGGGGACAGGCCCTATAATTCACCCCTCCACTTT TRBJ1-6 TRBD1 few TRBV28
CASSQGLAGSYEQYF TGTGCCAGCAGCCAGGGACTAGCGGGCTCCTACGAGCAGTACTTC TRBJ2-7 TRBD2 - TRBV5-4
CASRRGGKGYEQFF TGTGCCAGCAGACGTGGGGGAAAGGGTTATGAGCAGTTCTTC TRBJ2-1 - - TRBV13
CASSQTGGNQPQHF TGTGCCAGCAGTCAGACCGGGGGCAATCAGCCCCAGCATTTT TRBJ1-5 - - TRBV6-5
CASRKGSSYNSPLHF TGTGCCAGCAGGAAGGGGAGCTCCTATAATTCACCCCTCCACTTT TRBJ1-6 - once TRBV25-1
CASRAGTASYGYTF TGCGCCAGCAGGGCCGGGACAGCCTCCTATGGCTACACCTTC TRBJ1-2 TRBD1 - TRBV5-1
CASSVAGTGMDEQYF TGTGCCAGCAGCGTAGCCGGGACAGGAATGGACGAGCAGTACTTC TRBJ2-7 TRBD1 - TRBV9
CASSLGRGSSNQPQHF TGTGCCAGCAGTTTAGGTAGGGGTTCCAGCAATCAGCCCCAGCATTTT TRBJ1-5 - - TRBV27
CASSSAGGYEQFF TGTGCCAGCAGTTCTGCGGGAGGGTATGAGCAGTTCTTC TRBJ2-1 TRBD2 - TRBV27
CASSLGLAGGDEQFF TGCGCCAGCAGCTTGGGACTAGCGGGAGGGGATGAGCAGTTCTTC TRBJ2-1 TRBD2 - TRBV5-1
CASSITGTGAYGYTF TGTGCCAGTAGTATAACCGGGACAGGGGCCTATGGCTACACCTTC TRBJ1-2 TRBD1 - TRBV19
CASSRRDGIVYEQYF TGCGCCAGCAGCCGCCGGGACGGAATAGTGTACGAGCAGTACTTC TRBJ2-7 - - TRBV4-1
CSVGLGATDTQYF TGCAGCGTTGGTCTTGGAGCGACAGATACGCAGTATTTT TRBJ2-3 - once TRBV29-1
CASSQSPKDRSSYEQYF TGCGCCAGCAGTCAATCACCTAAGGACAGGAGCTCCTACGAGCAGTACTTC TRBJ2-7 TRBD1 - TRBV23-1
CASTLHPGLGQPQHF TGTGCCAGTACCCTTCACCCCGGGTTAGGGCAGCCCCAGCATTTT TRBJ1-5 - once TRBV19
CAWRPPLGLAGGETQYF TGTGCCTGGAGACCCCCACTCGGACTAGCGGGAGGAGAGACCCAGTACTTC TRBJ2-5 TRBD2 - TRBV30
CASSLGGTVNSPLHF TGTGCCAGCAGCTTAGGAGGGACAGTCAATTCACCCCTCCACTTT TRBJ1-6 TRBD1 few TRBV7-6
CASSLLAGSTDTQYF TGTGCCAGCTCACTTCTAGCGGGGAGCACAGATACGCAGTATTTT TRBJ2-3 TRBD2 - TRBV18